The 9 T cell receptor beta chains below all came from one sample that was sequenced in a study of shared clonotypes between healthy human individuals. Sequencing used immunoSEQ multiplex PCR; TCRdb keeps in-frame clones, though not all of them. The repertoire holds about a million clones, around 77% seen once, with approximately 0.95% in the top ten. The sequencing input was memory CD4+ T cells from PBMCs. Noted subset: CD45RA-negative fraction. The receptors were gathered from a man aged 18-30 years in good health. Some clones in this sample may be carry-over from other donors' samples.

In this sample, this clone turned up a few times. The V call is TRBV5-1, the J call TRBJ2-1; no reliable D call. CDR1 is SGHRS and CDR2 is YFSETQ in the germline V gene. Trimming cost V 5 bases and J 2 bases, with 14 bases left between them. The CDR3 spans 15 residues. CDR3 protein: CASRRTGGTYNEQFF. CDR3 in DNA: TGCGCCAGCAGAAGAACTGGCGGCACCTACAATGAGCAGTTCTTC.

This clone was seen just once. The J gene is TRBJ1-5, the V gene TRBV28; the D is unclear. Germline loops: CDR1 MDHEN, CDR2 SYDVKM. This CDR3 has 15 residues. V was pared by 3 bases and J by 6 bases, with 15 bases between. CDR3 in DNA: TGTGCCAGCAGTTTGCACGCCTTGGGCGGTCAGCCCCAGCATTTT. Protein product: CASSLHALGGQPQHF.

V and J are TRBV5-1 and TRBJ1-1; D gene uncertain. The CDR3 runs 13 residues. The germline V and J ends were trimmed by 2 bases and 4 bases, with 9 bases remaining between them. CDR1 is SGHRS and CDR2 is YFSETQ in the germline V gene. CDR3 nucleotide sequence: TGCGCCAGCAGCTTTTTACAGTCCACTGAAGCTTTCTTT. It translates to CASSFLQSTEAFF.

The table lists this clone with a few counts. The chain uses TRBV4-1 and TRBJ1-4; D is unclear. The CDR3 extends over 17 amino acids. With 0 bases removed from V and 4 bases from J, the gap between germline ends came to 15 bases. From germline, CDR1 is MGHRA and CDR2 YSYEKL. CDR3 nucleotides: TGCGCCAGCAGCCAAGATCTGATCGGACGGGGTAATGAAAAACTGTTTTTT. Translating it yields CASSQDLIGRGNEKLFF.

The CDR3 reads CASSQDKGGAGANVLTF. CDR3 in DNA: TGTGCCAGCAGCCAAGATAAGGGGGGCGCTGGGGCCAACGTCCTGACTTTC. This chain uses TRBV4-2 with TRBJ2-6; D may correspond to TRBD1 or TRBD2 (6 bases each). Germline V gene data show CDR1 as LGHNA and CDR2 as YNFKEQ. V was pared by 0 bases and J by 2 bases, with 11 bases between. CDR3 length: 17 residues.

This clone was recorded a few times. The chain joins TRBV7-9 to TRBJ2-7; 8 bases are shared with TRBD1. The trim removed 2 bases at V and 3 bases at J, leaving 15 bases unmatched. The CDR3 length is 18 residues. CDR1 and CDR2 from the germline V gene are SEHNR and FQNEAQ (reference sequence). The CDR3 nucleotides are TGTGCCAGCAGCTTAAGGGGACAGGAAAGCGGAGCCGACTACGAGCAGTACTTC. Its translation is CASSLRGQESGADYEQYF.

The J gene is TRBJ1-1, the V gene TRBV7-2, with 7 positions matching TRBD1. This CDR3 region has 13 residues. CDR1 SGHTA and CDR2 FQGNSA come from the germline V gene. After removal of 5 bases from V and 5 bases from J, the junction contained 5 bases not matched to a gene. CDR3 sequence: CASSLRQGTEAFF. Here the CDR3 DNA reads TGTGCCAGCAGCCTAAGACAGGGAACTGAAGCTTTCTTT.

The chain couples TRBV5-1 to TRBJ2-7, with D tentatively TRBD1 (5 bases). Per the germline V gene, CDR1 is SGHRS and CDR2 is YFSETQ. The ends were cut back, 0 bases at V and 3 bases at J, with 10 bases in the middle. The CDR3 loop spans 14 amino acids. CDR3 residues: CASSLDRMNYEQYF. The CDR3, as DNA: TGCGCCAGCAGCTTGGACAGGATGAACTACGAGCAGTACTTC.

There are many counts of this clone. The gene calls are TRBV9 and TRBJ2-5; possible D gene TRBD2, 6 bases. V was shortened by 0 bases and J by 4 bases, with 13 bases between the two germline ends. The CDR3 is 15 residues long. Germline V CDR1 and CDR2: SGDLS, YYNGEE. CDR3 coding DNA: TGTGCCAGCAGCGTAGACCAAGGAGGGCGAGAGACCCAGTACTTC. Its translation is CASSVDQGGRETQYF.